This TCR beta chain was observed in a study of blood T cell repertoires in COVID-19. For the study at large: Acute-phase and convalescent COVID-19 samples originated in the United States, Italy and Spain. PBMCs, B-cell-depleted T cells, or T cells were the source of the cDNA or gDNA that made up the material.

In the original workflow: How many nucleated cells were present was estimated from reference gene primer amplification. Here immunoSEQ multiplex PCR was the method, and the copy in TCRdb shows in-frame clones only, minus some. V, J and clone size reflect that table, while D and trimming were determined from the DNA. The sample holds tens of thousands of clones, about 90% seen once. With 7 bases clipped from V and 9 bases from J, the junction kept 12 bases outside the gene matches. In germline, CDR1 is SGHAT, CDR2 FQNNGV. The CDR3 has 14 amino acids. Material for sequencing was peripheral blood. This sequence originates from a man aged 60-69 years with acute or convalescent COVID-19. V and J are TRBV11-2 and TRBJ1-2, with 9 bases aligning to TRBD1. The DNA of the CDR3 is TGTGCCAGCATGCATACAGGGGGCAAATGGAGCTACACCTTC. Protein: CASMHTGGKWSYTF.